This T cell receptor (beta chain) appears in the sequencing data of a study of regulatory T cells in long-lasting Graves disease (dated by TCRdb to about 2021). For the study in its entirety: Persistent Graves' disease was defined as persistently positive TSH receptor autoantibodies together with antithyroid drug treatment for over 5 years. In the clinical cohort, patients with persistent Graves' disease had used antithyroid drugs for an average of about 10 years. A total of around 33 samples underwent TCR sequencing, from about 13 patients with persistent Graves' disease and approximately 20 patients with newly diagnosed Graves' disease. Persistent Graves' disease patients were compared with newly diagnosed Graves' disease patients by peripheral blood TCR sequencing and RNA sequencing. The study was conducted in China and was registered as a clinical trial.

Sample time point, as interpreted from the label and publication: persistent/refractory GD, antithyroid drugs over 5 years with positive TRAb. For both TCR sequencing and RNA sequencing, RNA was extracted from PBMCs in TRIzol. Graves' disease was diagnosed according to American Thyroid Association guidelines. Patients for the study were recruited at an endocrinology department in Xi'an, China. Each patient gave about 8.1 milliliters of peripheral blood, collected in an EDTA anticoagulant tube. PBMCs were isolated by Ficoll Paque Plus density gradient separation without further T cell sorting. RNA quality was checked with an Agilent 2100 Bioanalyzer and agarose gel, and concentration with a NanoDrop 2000. Overall study outcomes, separate from this receptor: Only the TCR beta chain was sequenced and analyzed. Compared with newly diagnosed patients, patients with persistent Graves' disease had lower TCR Shannon entropy and fewer highly expanded clones, which suggests clonal expansion. Peripheral blood alone was examined, since thyroid tissue, which constituted the primary lesion, could not be accessed. More public clonotypes were shared among persistent patients (about 2,800) than among newly diagnosed patients (966). As a limitation, the authors acknowledged that the small sample size may reduce accuracy.

This clonotype showed up many times. Its antigen remains unidentified. Nothing much larger sits one base from this clone, and base qualities are not available. Libraries were built with multiplex PCR. The data were produced on an Illumina HiSeq 4000. iRepertoire HTBI primers and Arm-PCR amplification of CDR3 regions were used to construct TCR beta libraries. Before sequencing, the PCR products went through gel purification. The paper's data handling went like this. A total of 60 to 80 TRBV and about 13 TRBJ segments were identified across samples and were used for gene usage analysis of CDR3 amino acid clonotypes. COPE and FqMerger were used to merge filtered high-quality paired reads into contigs. BLAST was used to align contigs to the IMGT TRBV, TRBD and TRBJ reference genes, and CDR3 was defined following IMGT. Any clonotype with a frequency above 0.1% was counted as a highly expanded clone. Shannon entropy served as the measure of repertoire diversity, while the Gini coefficient captured V-J evenness. A clonotype found in more than one individual was treated as public. TCRdb passed the public sequencing reads through fastp at Q25 and MiXCR, retaining productive beta sequences. Identical CDR3 proteins give one entry, which carries the most common genes and DNA. The V and J calls reflect TCRdb's pipeline rather than the authors' work. This sample lists fewer than 600,000 distinct CDR3 sequences; around a fifth were detected once. The biggest ten clones account for roughly 13% of the sample.

The starting material was peripheral blood mononuclear cells (PBMCs), obtained when the disease was refractory, from a patient treated with antithyroid drugs. This receptor was identified in a female donor with Graves disease.

The DNA sequence reads TGTGCCAGCAGCCCCCCAGGGGCGGATGGCTACACCTTC. The encoded protein is CASSPPGADGYTF. This chain joins TRBV7-8 to TRBJ1-2, with a tentative D gene TRBD1 over 6 matching bases. Deletion took 5 bases off V and 6 bases off J, with a span of 13 bases between the germline ends. From its cysteine to its phenylalanine, the CDR3 spans 13 amino acids. This entry keeps only the CDR3 DNA: 39 bases, framed from base 1. Based on the germline V gene, the CDR1 and CDR2 sequences are SGHVS and FQNEAQ. The full variable domain, completed from the reference TRBV7-8 and TRBJ1-2 proteins outside the CDR3, reads GAGVSQSPRYKVAKRGQDVALRCDPISGHVSLFWYQQALGQGPEFLTYFQNEAQLDKSGLPSDRFFAERPEGSVSTLKIQRTQQEDSAVYLCASSPPGADGYTFGSGTRLTVV.